This T cell receptor beta chain is from a study of blood T cells in healthy people across ages. Study-wide findings and caveats: Long-lived donors exceeded aged donors in naive CD4+ cells and diversity. Per million T cells, TCR beta diversity dropped roughly linearly as age increased. There was a strong correlation between TCR beta diversity and naive T cell percentage. Expanded clonotype changes were possibly confounded by unknown donor CMV status.

V shed 4 bases and J shed 8 bases, with 11 bases lying between them. The length of the CDR3 is 13 residues. The germline gives CDR1 SGHTA, CDR2 FQGNSA. A second PCR of about 7 to 12 cycles used a sample-barcoded 5' primer and a J-beta primer mix. TCRdb re-called the 5' RACE reads with MiXCR, one entry per CDR3 protein. The sample consists of about 670,000 distinct CDR3 sequences, 45% to 60% of them appearing once. Notes on this clonotype: No antigen is known for it.

The source of this sequence is a woman over 75 in good health. The chain is built from TRBV7-2 and TRBJ1-4; no clear D. Sequencing used blood. The CDR3 loop is CASSSGRREKLFF. The DNA for the CDR3 is TGTGCCAGCAGCTCCGGCCGGCGCGAAAAACTGTTTTTT. Full variable domain (remainder filled in from reference TRBV7-2 and TRBJ1-4): GAGVSQSPSNKVTEKGKDVELRCDPISGHTALYWYRQSLGQGLEFLIYFQGNSAPDKSGLPSDRFSAERTGGSVSTLTIQRTQQEDSAVYLCASSSGRREKLFFGSGTQLSVL.